The present TCR delta chain was sequenced within a study of gamma-delta T cells after stem cell transplantation. TCRdb repeated clone calling on the RT-PCR reads with CATT. The data show approximately 14,000 delta-chain clones, roughly 34% seen once. This clone turned up a few times. CDR1 is TSWWSYY, CDR2 QGS, per germline. This CDR3 is 12 amino acids long. Trimming stripped 5 bases from V and 11 bases from J, with 15 bases between. Material for sequencing was gamma-delta T cells. The chain is built from TRDV1 and TRDJ1; no clear D gene. This clonotype was sampled from a human donor. It is not recorded whose cells these are; they may come from a transplant donor. The CDR3 sequence is CALGNPDFGLIF. CDR3 bases: TGTGCTCTTGGGAACCCCGACTTTGGGCTCATCTTT.